This T cell receptor (beta chain) was documented in a study of blood T cell repertoires in COVID-19. Sequencing was performed with immunoSEQ multiplex PCR; in TCRdb, only in-frame clones are kept and a portion is missing. The table records a few hundred thousand clones, around nine tenths of them present only once. CDR3 length: 11 residues. Germline V CDR1 and CDR2: DFQATT, SNEGSKA (reference sequence). The chain is built from TRBV20-1 and TRBJ1-4; weak D call: TRBD1 (5 bases). What was sequenced was PBMCs or T cells enriched from blood (not recorded which). This sequence was found in a woman aged 30 to 39 who had been exposed to COVID-19. The DNA of the CDR3 is TGCAGCGTTTGGGGGGGTGAAAAACTGTTTTTT. Protein product: CSVWGGEKLFF.